The T cell receptor beta chain under discussion was sequenced for a study of vaccination and CD4 T cells after COVID-19. The treatment: roughly ten-day PBMC culture with coronavirus spike peptide pools or control peptides (ViraFEST assay). The collection of CD4+ T cells from the unexposed donor took place before the COVID-19 pandemic (2011-2018). Sequencing of DNA taken from cultured CD4+ T cells relied on the Oncomine TCR Beta short-read assay. Genomic DNA was isolated from CD4+ T cells that had been cultured. Each CDR3 protein is one row after TCRdb ran MiXCR on the PCR reads. The data contain about 10,000 distinct CDR3 sequences, about 27% of them seen just once; the ten biggest clones take up about an eighth. Note on this clonotype: Its antigen remains unknown.

The study, taken as a whole, reports: Spike mono-reactivity was found in 304 of the 307 vaccine-specific clones identified in convalescent patients.

The CDR3 extends over 17 amino acids. Trimming took 3 bases from V and 0 from J, leaving 12 bases between them. Germline CDR1 is LNHDA and CDR2 is SQIVND (reference sequence). This chain links TRBV19 with TRBJ2-6; D tentatively reads TRBD1 or TRBD2 (5 bases each). The clonotype was recovered from a human donor in good health. The sequencing sample was made of CD4+ T cells from blood, cultured in vitro. The CDR3 loop reads CASSMGTGSSGANVLTF. The CDR3, as DNA: TGTGCCAGTAGTATGGGGACGGGCAGCTCTGGGGCCAACGTCCTGACTTTC.